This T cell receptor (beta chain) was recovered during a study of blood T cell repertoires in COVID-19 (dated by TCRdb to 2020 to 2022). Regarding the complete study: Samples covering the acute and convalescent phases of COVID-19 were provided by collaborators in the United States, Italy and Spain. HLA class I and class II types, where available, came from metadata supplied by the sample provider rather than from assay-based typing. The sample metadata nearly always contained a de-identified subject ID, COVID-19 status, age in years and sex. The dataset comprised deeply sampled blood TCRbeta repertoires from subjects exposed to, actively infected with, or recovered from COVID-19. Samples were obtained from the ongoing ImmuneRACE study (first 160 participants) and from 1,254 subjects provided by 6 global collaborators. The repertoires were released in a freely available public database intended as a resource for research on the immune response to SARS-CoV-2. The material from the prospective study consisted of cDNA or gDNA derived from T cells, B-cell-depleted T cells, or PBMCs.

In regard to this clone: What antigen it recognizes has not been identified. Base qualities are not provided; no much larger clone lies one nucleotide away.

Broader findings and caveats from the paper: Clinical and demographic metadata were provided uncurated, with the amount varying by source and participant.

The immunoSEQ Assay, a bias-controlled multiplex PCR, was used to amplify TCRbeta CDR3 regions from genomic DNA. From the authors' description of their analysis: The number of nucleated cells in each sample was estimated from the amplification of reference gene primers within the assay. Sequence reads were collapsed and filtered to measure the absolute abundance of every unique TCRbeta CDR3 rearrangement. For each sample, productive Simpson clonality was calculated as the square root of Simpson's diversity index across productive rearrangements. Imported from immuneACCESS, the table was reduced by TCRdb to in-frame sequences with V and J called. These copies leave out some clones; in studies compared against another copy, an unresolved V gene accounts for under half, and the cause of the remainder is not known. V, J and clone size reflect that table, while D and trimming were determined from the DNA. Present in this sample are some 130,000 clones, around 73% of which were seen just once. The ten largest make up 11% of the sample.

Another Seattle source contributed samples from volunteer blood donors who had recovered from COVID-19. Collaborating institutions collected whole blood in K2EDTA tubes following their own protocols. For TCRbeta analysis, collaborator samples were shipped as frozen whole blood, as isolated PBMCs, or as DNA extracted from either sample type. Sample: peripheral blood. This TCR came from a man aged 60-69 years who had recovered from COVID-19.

The sequence in DNA is TGTGCCAGCGCCCTAGAGGGTGCGGGAGGTGGTGAGCAGTTCTTC. Translation gives CASALEGAGGGEQFF. The chain joins TRBV7-3 to TRBJ2-1; the central 8 bases match TRBD2. CDR1 SGHTA and CDR2 FQGTGA are derived from the germline V gene. The cysteine opens and the phenylalanine closes a CDR3 of 15 amino acids. The only DNA kept is the CDR3, 45 bases in frame from the first base. After removal of 8 bases from V and 9 bases from J, the junction retains 15 bases not matched to a gene.